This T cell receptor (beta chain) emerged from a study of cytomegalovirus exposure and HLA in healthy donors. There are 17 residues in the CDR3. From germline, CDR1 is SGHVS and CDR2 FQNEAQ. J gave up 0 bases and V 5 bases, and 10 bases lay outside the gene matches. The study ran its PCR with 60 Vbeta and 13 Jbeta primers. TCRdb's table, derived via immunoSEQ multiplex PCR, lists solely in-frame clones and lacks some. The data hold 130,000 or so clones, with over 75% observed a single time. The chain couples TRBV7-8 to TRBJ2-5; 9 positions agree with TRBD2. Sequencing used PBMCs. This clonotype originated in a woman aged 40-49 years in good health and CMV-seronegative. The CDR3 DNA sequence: TGTGCCAGCAGCCCAGGACTAGCGCTAACGTACCAAGAGACCCAGTACTTC. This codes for CASSPGLALTYQETQYF.